Given below is one T cell receptor (beta chain) in context. Some clones are missing from TCRdb's copy, which holds only in-frame ones; the method was immunoSEQ multiplex PCR. The table includes 290,000 or so clones, about 90% detected once. This record comes from a study of blood T cell repertoires in COVID-19. Sequencing was carried out using peripheral blood. This receptor was identified in a man aged 18 to 29 with active or convalescent COVID-19.

CDR3 sequence reads: CASSLEWVSGRAWSFVGGYTF. In DNA form, the CDR3 reads TGTGCCAGCAGTTTAGAGTGGGTGAGCGGAAGGGCTTGGTCTTTTGTTGGTGGCTACACCTTC. The chain has TRBV28 and TRBJ1-2; D remains unclear. Looked up from germline, CDR1 is MDHEN and CDR2 is SYDVKM. The germline V and J ends were trimmed by 2 bases and 7 bases, with 35 bases remaining between them. There are 21 residues in the CDR3.